This record looks at one T cell receptor beta chain sequence and its context. The data belong to a study of CD8 T cells in Susac syndrome. Study-level background: When blood was collected, patients with Susac syndrome were therapy-naive, were taking corticosteroids, or were receiving intravenous immunoglobulin alone.

Each Susac syndrome patient had definite or probable disease by recently defined criteria. Random-hexamer reverse transcription was applied to about 0.5 to 1 ug RNA. TCRdb recomputed calls from the immunoSEQ multiplex PCR reads with MiXCR, one row per CDR3 protein. The sample lists about 130,000 distinct CDR3 sequences, about 95% occurring once. The V gene's germline CDR1 is SGHDT and CDR2 YYEEEE. This CDR3 has 15 residues. The ends lost 2 bases at V and 1 base at J; junction bases unmatched: 2. The sequenced material came from CD8+ T cells from PBMCs. This rearrangement joins TRBV5-6 to TRBJ2-2; 7 bases align to TRBD1. The sequence was collected from a human donor with Susac syndrome. The CDR3 is CASSLQGWNTGELFF. The CDR3 coding sequence is TGTGCCAGCAGCTTACAGGGGTGGAACACCGGGGAGCTGTTTTTT.